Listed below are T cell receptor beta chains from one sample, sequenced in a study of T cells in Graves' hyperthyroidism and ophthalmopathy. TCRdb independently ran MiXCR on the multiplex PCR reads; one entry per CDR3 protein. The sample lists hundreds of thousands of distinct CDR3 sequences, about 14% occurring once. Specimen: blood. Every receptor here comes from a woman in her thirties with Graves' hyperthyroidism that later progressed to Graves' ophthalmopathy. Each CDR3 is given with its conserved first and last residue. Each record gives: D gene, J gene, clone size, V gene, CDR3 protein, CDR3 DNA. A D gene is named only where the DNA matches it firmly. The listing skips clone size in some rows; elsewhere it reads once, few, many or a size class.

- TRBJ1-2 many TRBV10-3 CAISLGASDYGYTF TGTGCCATCAGCCTTGGGGCGTCGGACTATGGCTACACCTTC
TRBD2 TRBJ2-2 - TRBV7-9 CASSPTGRGRTGELFF TGTGCCAGCAGTCCCACCGGGCGCGGGAGAACCGGGGAGCTGTTTTTT
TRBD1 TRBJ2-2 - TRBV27 CASRQSTGLSTGELFF TGTGCCAGCCGTCAATCGACAGGGCTGTCGACCGGGGAGCTGTTTTTT
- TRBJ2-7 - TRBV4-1 CASSATDEQYF TGCGCCAGCAGCGCGACAGACGAGCAGTACTTC
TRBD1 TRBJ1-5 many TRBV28 CASRRTGIRNSNQPQHF TGTGCCAGCAGGAGGACAGGGATAAGAAATAGCAATCAGCCCCAGCATTTT
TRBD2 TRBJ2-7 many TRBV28 CASSSPSGAYEQYF TGTGCCAGCAGTTCTCCTAGCGGGGCCTACGAGCAGTACTTC
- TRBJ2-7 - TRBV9 CASSVDEVEHEQYF TGTGCCAGCAGCGTAGACGAAGTTGAGCACGAGCAGTACTTC
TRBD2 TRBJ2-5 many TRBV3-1 CASSLPSSGSGETQYF TGTGCCAGCAGCCTCCCCTCTAGCGGGAGTGGAGAGACCCAGTACTTC
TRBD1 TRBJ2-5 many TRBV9 CASSPGRGLTQETQYF TGTGCCAGCAGCCCCGGTAGGGGGCTAACCCAAGAGACCCAGTACTTC
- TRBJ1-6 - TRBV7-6 CVSSDEGQTITNSPLHF TGTGTCAGCAGTGACGAAGGACAGACGATTACCAATTCACCCCTCCACTTT
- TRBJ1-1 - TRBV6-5 CASSYPGIWESGFF TGTGCCAGCAGTTACCCGGGCATATGGGAATCGGGTTTCTTT
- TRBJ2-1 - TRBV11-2 CATRRSGGEQFF TGTGCCACACGGCGGAGTGGGGGGGAGCAGTTCTTC
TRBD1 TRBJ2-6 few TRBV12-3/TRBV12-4 CASSVTGTSSGANVLTF TGTGCCAGCAGTGTGACAGGGACCTCCTCTGGGGCCAACGTCCTGACTTTC
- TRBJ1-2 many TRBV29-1 CSVEDRTVNYGYTF TGCAGCGTTGAAGATCGGACAGTCAACTATGGCTACACCTTC
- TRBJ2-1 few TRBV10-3 CAISESSHLSYNEQFF TGTGCCATCAGTGAGTCGAGCCATCTCTCCTACAATGAGCAGTTCTTC
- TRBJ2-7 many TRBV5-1 CASSLTGFSYEQYF TGCGCCAGCAGCTTGACAGGGTTTTCCTACGAGCAGTACTTC